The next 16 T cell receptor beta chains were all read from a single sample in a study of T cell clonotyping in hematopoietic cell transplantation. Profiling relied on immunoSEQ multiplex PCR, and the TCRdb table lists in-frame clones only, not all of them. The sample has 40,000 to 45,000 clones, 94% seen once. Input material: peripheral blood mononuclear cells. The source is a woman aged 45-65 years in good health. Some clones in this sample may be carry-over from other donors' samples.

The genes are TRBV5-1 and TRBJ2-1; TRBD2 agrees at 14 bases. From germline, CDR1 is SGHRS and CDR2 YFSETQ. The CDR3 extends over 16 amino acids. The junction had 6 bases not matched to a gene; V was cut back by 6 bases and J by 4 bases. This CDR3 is CASTWGTSGRYNEQFF. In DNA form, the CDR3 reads TGCGCCAGCACTTGGGGGACTAGCGGGAGATACAATGAGCAGTTCTTC.

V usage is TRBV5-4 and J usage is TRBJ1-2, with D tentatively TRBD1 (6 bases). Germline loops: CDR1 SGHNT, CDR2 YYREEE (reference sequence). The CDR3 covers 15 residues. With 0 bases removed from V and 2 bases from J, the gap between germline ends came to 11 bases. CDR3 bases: TGTGCCAGCAGCTTGGGTACAGGGCACAACTATGGCTACACCTTC. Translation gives CASSLGTGHNYGYTF.

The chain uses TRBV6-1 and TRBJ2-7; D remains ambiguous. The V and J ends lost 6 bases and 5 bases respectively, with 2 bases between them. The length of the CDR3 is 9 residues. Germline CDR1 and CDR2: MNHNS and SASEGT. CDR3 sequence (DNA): TGTGCCAGCAGGAACGAGCAGTACTTC. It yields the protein CASRNEQYF.

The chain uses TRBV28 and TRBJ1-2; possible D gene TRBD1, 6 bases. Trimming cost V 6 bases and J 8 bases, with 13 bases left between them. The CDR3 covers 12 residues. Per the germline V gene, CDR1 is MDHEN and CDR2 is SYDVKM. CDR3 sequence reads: CASSPNRAGYTF. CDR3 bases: TGTGCCAGCAGCCCGAACAGGGCCGGCTACACCTTC.

The CDR3 loop is CSARQETQYF. The CDR3 DNA follows: TGCAGTGCCCGCCAAGAGACCCAGTACTTC. The chain links TRBV20-1 to TRBJ2-5; D uncertain. V shed 6 bases and J shed 1 base, with 3 bases lying between them. The CDR3 extends over 10 amino acids. The V gene's germline CDR1 is DFQATT and CDR2 SNEGSKA (reference sequence).

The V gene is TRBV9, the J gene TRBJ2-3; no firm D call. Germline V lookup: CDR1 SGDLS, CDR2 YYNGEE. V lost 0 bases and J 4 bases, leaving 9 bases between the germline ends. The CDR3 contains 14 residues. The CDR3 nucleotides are TGTGCCAGCAGCGTAGCATCAACTCCAGATACGCAGTATTTT. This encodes CASSVASTPDTQYF.

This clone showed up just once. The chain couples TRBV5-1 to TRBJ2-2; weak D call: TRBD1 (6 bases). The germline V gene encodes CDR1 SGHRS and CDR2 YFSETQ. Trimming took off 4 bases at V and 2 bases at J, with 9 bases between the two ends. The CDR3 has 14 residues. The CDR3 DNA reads TGCGCCAGCAGCGTGGGACACAACACCGGGGAGCTGTTTTTT. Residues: CASSVGHNTGELFF.

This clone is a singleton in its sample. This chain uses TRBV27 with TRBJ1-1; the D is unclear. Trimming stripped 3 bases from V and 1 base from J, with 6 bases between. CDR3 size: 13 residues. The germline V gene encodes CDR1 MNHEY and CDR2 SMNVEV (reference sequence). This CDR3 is CASSFSTNTEAFF. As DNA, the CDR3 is TGTGCCAGCAGTTTCTCCACGAACACTGAAGCTTTCTTT.

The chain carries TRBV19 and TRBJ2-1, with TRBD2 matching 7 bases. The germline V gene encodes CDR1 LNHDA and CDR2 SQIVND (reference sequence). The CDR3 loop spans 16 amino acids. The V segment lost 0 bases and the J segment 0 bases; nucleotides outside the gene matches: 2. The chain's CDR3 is CASSIEAGSSYNEQFF. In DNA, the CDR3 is TGTGCCAGTAGTATAGAAGCGGGGAGCTCCTACAATGAGCAGTTCTTC.

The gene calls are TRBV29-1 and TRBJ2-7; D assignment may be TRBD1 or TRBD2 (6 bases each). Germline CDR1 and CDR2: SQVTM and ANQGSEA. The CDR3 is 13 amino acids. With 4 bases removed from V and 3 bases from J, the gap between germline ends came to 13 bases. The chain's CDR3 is CSVVGGPLYEQYF. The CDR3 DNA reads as TGCAGCGTTGTAGGGGGGCCCCTCTACGAGCAGTACTTC.

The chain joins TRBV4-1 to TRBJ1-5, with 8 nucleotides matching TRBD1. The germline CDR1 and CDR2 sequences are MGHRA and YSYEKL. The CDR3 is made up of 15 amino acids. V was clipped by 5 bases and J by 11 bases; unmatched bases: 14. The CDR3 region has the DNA TGCGCCAGCAGCTCTACTGGGACAGGCCCTCGGGCCCAGCATTTT. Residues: CASSSTGTGPRAQHF.

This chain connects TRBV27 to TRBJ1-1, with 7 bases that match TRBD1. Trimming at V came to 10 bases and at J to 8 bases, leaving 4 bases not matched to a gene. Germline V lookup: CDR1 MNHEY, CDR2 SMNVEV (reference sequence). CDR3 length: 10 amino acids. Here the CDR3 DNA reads TGTGCCACGGAACAGGGGGAAGCTTTCTTT. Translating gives CATEQGEAFF.

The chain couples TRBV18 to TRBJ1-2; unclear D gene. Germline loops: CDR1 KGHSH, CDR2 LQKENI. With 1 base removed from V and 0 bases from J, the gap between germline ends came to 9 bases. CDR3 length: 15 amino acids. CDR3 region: CASSPLQSPNYGYTF. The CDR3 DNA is TGTGCCAGCTCACCACTACAGAGCCCTAACTATGGCTACACCTTC.

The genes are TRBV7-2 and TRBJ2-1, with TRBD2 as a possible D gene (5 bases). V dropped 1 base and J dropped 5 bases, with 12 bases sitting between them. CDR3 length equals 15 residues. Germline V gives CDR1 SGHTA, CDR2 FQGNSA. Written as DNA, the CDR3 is TGTGCCAGCAGCTTAGGTCGGGGTGCTAACAATGAGCAGTTCTTC. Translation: CASSLGRGANNEQFF.

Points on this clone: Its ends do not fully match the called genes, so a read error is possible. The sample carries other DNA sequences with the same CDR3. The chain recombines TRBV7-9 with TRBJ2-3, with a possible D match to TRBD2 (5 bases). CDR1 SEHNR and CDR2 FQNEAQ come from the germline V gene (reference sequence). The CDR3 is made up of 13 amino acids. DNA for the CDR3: TGTGCCAGCAGCCTAGCTAGCACAGATACGCAGTATTTT. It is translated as CASSLASTDTQYF.

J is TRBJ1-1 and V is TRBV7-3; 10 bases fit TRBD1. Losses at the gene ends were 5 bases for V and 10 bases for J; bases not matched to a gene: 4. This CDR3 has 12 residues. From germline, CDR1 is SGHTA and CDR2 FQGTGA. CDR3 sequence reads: CASSHGQGVAFF. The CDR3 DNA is TGTGCCAGCAGCCACGGACAGGGGGTAGCTTTCTTT.